These 22 T cell receptor beta chains share one sample of origin, sequenced in a study of blood T cells in healthy people across ages. A second PCR of 7 to 11 cycles used a sample-barcoded 5' primer and a J-beta primer mix. Each CDR3 protein is one row after TCRdb ran MiXCR on the 5' RACE reads. The profile shows roughly 1,700,000 distinct CDR3 sequences, 28% of them singletons. Sequencing was performed on blood. These receptors all stem from a woman aged 25 to 39 in good health.

This clonotype was found many times. The chain has TRBV29-1 and TRBJ2-3, with 12 bases that match TRBD1. CDR3 length: 15 amino acids. Germline trimming cut 4 bases from V and 7 bases from J; bases unmatched to any gene: 9. Germline-derived CDR1 and CDR2 are SQVTM and ANQGSEA. The chain's CDR3 is CSVGPGTGGMHTQYF. The CDR3 nucleotides read TGCAGCGTTGGCCCCGGGACAGGGGGCATGCATACGCAGTATTTT.

This CDR3 reads CASSLTSGRMYEQYF. The CDR3 DNA follows: TGTGCCAGCAGCCTAACTAGCGGGAGGATGTACGAGCAGTACTTC. This chain links TRBV3-1 with TRBJ2-5; the match to TRBD2 covers 12 bases. The closer fit of TRBJ2-7 to the DNA end suggests the J call may be wrong. Looked up from germline, CDR1 is LGHDT and CDR2 is YNNKEL (reference sequence). The length of the CDR3 is 15 residues.

As regards this clonotype: The junction differs from germline at one of its ends, possibly a read error. V usage is TRBV6-5 and J usage is TRBJ2-5; 9 bases align to TRBD2. Germline V gene lookup returns CDR1 MNHEY and CDR2 SVGAGI. The CDR3 totals 15 residues. CDR3 amino acids: CASSHTSGRRETRYF. The CDR3 DNA reads as TGTGCCAGCAGCCATACCAGCGGGAGGCGAGAGACCCGGTACTTC.

This clonotype was seen once. A much larger clone differs from this one at a single base, so this may be a read error. The CDR3 DNA is TGTGCCGGCAGCCGGACAGTTAATGAGCAGTTCTTC. This gives the protein CAGSRTVNEQFF. The genes are TRBV7-2 and TRBJ2-1; D is perhaps TRBD1 (6 bases). The germline CDR1 and CDR2 sequences are SGHTA and FQGNSA. The CDR3 has 12 residues.

This chain joins TRBV6-5 and TRBJ2-7, with unresolved D. Germline CDR1 reads MNHEY; CDR2 reads SVGAGI. CDR3 length: 12 amino acids. V lost 7 bases, J lost 0 bases, and 7 bases lay in between. CDR3 nucleotide sequence: TGTGCCAGCAAAGCTACCTCCTACGAGCAGTACTTC. This codes for CASKATSYEQYF.

The chain recombines TRBV12-3 or TRBV12-4 with TRBJ1-6; D might be TRBD1 (6 bases). CDR3 size: 16 residues. The ends were cut back, 7 bases at V and 1 base at J, with 14 bases in the middle. CDR3 region: CASTILQGSYNSPLHF. The CDR3 DNA is TGTGCCAGCACCATCCTTCAGGGGTCCTATAATTCACCCCTCCACTTT.

This clonotype has a handful of counts. The chain employs TRBV29-1 and TRBJ2-3, with D possibly TRBD2 on 5 matching bases. The CDR3 runs 12 residues. Germline V gene data show CDR1 as SQVTM and CDR2 as ANQGSEA. V gave up 3 bases and J gave up 9 bases, with 13 bases separating them. The DNA of the CDR3 is TGCAGCGTTGAGATGGGAGAAGGAACGCAGTATTTT. Its protein product is CSVEMGEGTQYF.

This chain joins TRBV14 and TRBJ1-1, with no clear D. Germline CDR1 reads SGHDN; CDR2 reads FVKESK. V was clipped by 0 bases and J by 7 bases, with 9 bases between them. CDR3 size: 13 residues. The CDR3 loop reads CASSQDTYFEAFF. CDR3 nucleotide sequence: TGTGCCAGCAGCCAAGATACGTATTTTGAAGCTTTCTTT.

The V and J genes are TRBV20-1 and TRBJ2-7, with 11 bases fitting TRBD2. This CDR3 comprises 16 residues. The germline gives CDR1 DFQATT, CDR2 SNEGSKA (reference sequence). V was clipped by 2 bases and J by 5 bases; unmatched bases: 11. CDR3 in amino acids: CSARPPSLAGGNEQYF. The DNA of the CDR3 is TGCAGTGCTAGACCGCCTTCGCTAGCGGGGGGAAACGAGCAGTACTTC.

The chain employs TRBV20-1 and TRBJ2-5; unclear D gene. Germline CDR1 DFQATT, CDR2 SNEGSKA (reference sequence). V was trimmed by 4 bases and J by 4 bases, leaving 16 bases between them. The length of the CDR3 is 14 residues. The CDR3: CSAMSLVGRETQYF. In nucleotides, the CDR3 is TGCAGTGCTATGAGTCTGGTGGGCCGAGAGACCCAGTACTTC.

This clonotype has a count of ten or more. The gene calls are TRBV29-1 and TRBJ2-1; D is possibly TRBD2 (6 bases). Germline assignment: CDR1 SQVTM and CDR2 ANQGSEA. The CDR3 is 13 amino acids. The V gene lost 5 bases and the J gene lost 0 bases, with 8 bases spanning the gap. The CDR3 region is CSVTSRSYNEQFF. The CDR3 region has the DNA TGCAGCGTTACTAGCCGCTCCTACAATGAGCAGTTCTTC.

In its sample, this clonotype was seen many times. V is TRBV7-2 and J is TRBJ2-6; D gene ambiguous. This CDR3 is built from 15 residues. In germline, CDR1 is SGHTA, CDR2 FQGNSA. The V and J ends lost 4 bases and 2 bases respectively, with 9 bases between them. The CDR3 loop is CASSSPRTGANVLTF. For the CDR3, the DNA is TGTGCCAGCAGCTCCCCTCGGACTGGGGCCAACGTCCTGACTTTC.

A word on this clonotype: A much larger clone is a single base away; this may be a read error. The rearrangement links TRBV7-3 to TRBJ2-1; no firm D call. Germline V CDR1 and CDR2: SGHTA, FQGTGA. This CDR3 has 13 residues. CDR3 sequence (DNA): TGTGCCGGCAGCTTAAAGCCGGACAATGAGCAGTTCTTC. This codes for CAGSLKPDNEQFF.

This chain links TRBV6-2 or TRBV6-3 with TRBJ1-2; weak D call: TRBD1 (6 bases). This CDR3 is built from 14 residues. Trimming cost V 7 bases and J 4 bases, with 16 bases left between them. CDR1 and CDR2 (germline): MNHEY, SVGEGT. The CDR3 loop reads CASTFRTASYGYTF. The CDR3 DNA reads TGTGCCAGCACCTTCCGGACAGCCTCCTATGGCTACACCTTC.

The CDR3 coding sequence is TGCGCCAGCAGCCCCGACGGCGACAGAGGGGGTACGCAGTATTTT. It translates to CASSPDGDRGGTQYF. V is TRBV5-1 and J is TRBJ2-3; D is perhaps TRBD1 (6 bases). This CDR3 is built from 15 residues. The germline CDR1 and CDR2 sequences are SGHRS and YFSETQ. The ends were cut back, 4 bases at V and 8 bases at J, with 20 bases in the middle.

This clonotype occurred once. This chain joins TRBV6-2 or TRBV6-3 and TRBJ2-3; 9 nucleotides align to TRBD1. Germline trimming cut 6 bases from V and 4 bases from J; bases unmatched to any gene: 11. This CDR3 is 16 amino acids long. Germline lookup yields CDR1 MNHEY and CDR2 SVGEGT. DNA of the CDR3: TGTGCCAGCAGGACTAGACAGGGGGGGAGGCCAGATACGCAGTATTTT. This encodes CASRTRQGGRPDTQYF.

This clonotype has more than one count but fewer than ten. The chain links TRBV4-1 to TRBJ2-5, with TRBD1 matching over 7 bases. CDR1 is MGHRA and CDR2 is YSYEKL in the germline V gene. The CDR3 has 15 residues. V lost 7 bases, J lost 5 bases, and 13 bases stayed unmatched. The CDR3 loop reads CASNQYQGVGETQYF. The CDR3 nucleotides read TGCGCCAGCAATCAGTATCAGGGGGTTGGTGAGACCCAGTACTTC.

This clonotype has just a few counts. This chain links TRBV6-1 with TRBJ2-1; weak D call: TRBD2 (6 bases). Germline loops: CDR1 MNHNS, CDR2 SASEGT. Trimming left V 2 bases short and J 12 bases short, with 8 bases between. The CDR3 covers 11 residues. The CDR3 protein is CASSESGRQFF. The CDR3 nucleotides read TGTGCCAGCAGTGAATCCGGGAGGCAGTTCTTC.

This clonotype has just one count. CDR3 sequence: CASRQGGQPAFF. The CDR3 nucleotides read TGTGCCAGCAGGCAGGGTGGACAGCCGGCTTTCTTT. V gene TRBV11-2 combines with J gene TRBJ1-1; TRBD1 is a possible D gene (6 bases). The germline CDR1 and CDR2 sequences are SGHAT and FQNNGV. V shed 6 bases and J shed 11 bases, with 16 bases lying between them. This CDR3 has 12 residues.

This clonotype was seen only a few times. The chain's CDR3 is CSVVFGGASWGYTF. DNA for the CDR3: TGCAGCGTTGTATTCGGGGGCGCCTCGTGGGGCTACACCTTC. This chain uses TRBV29-1 with TRBJ1-2, with D possibly TRBD1 on 6 matching bases. CDR3 size: 14 residues. V shed 4 bases and J shed 8 bases, with 20 bases lying between them. The germline CDR1 and CDR2 sequences are SQVTM and ANQGSEA.

V is TRBV12-3 or TRBV12-4 and J is TRBJ1-6, with D possibly TRBD1 on 6 matching bases. V was shortened by 0 bases and J by 11 bases, with 20 bases between the two germline ends. There are 17 residues in the CDR3. The CDR3 is CASSLASFRDTEAPLHF. Here the CDR3 DNA reads TGTGCCAGCAGTTTAGCATCTTTCCGGGACACCGAGGCACCCCTCCACTTT.

The gene calls are TRBV6-4 and TRBJ2-7; D is possibly TRBD1 (6 bases). This CDR3 is 11 amino acids long. CDR1 is MRHNA and CDR2 is SNTAGT in the germline V gene. V lost 7 bases and J lost 5, with 9 bases in between. The DNA of the CDR3 is TGTGCCAGCACAGGGGATGACGAGCAGTACTTC. It is translated as CASTGDDEQYF.